These T cell receptor beta chains were read from a single sample in a study of Ad26.COV2.S vaccination and SARS-CoV-2 variants. The table came from immunoSEQ multiplex PCR; TCRdb's copy has only in-frame clones and leaves some out. The sample has more than 300,000 clones, more than 70% seen once. The starting material was peripheral blood, obtained in a trial of Ad26.COV2.S vaccine versus placebo. These receptors originate from a person between 18 and 59 years old who received the Ad26.COV2.S COVID-19 vaccine or a placebo. CDR3s include the opening cysteine and the closing phenylalanine or tryptophan. The D gene is left open where the match is weak. A clone size is listed for some rows: how often the clone was seen (once, few, many), or a class if it is expanded.

j_call: TRBJ1-6; clone_size: NA; d_call: TRBD1; v_call: TRBV4-3; cdr3_nt: TGCGCCAGCAGCCAGGACAGGGGGACGAATTCACCCCTCCACTTT; cdr3_aa: CASSQDRGTNSPLHF
j_call: TRBJ2-2; clone_size: NA; d_call: TRBD2; v_call: TRBV5-1; cdr3_nt: TGCGCCAGCAGGATAACGGGACTAGCGAGCACCGGGGAGCTGTTTTTT; cdr3_aa: CASRITGLASTGELFF
j_call: TRBJ2-1; clone_size: NA; d_call: NA; v_call: TRBV7-3; cdr3_nt: TGTGCCAGCAGCTTGGGAGGAGGGGACTACAATGAGCAGTTCTTC; cdr3_aa: CASSLGGGDYNEQFF
j_call: TRBJ2-2; clone_size: NA; d_call: TRBD1; v_call: TRBV2; cdr3_nt: TGTGCCAGCATATGGGACAGGGTAGACACCGGGGAGCTGTTTTTT; cdr3_aa: CASIWDRVDTGELFF
j_call: TRBJ2-1; clone_size: NA; d_call: NA; v_call: TRBV9; cdr3_nt: TGTGCCAGCAGCTCCCCGGGACACACCGAAAACAATGAGCAGTTCTTC; cdr3_aa: CASSSPGHTENNEQFF
j_call: TRBJ1-1; clone_size: NA; d_call: NA; v_call: TRBV5-1; cdr3_nt: TGCGCCAGCAGCTTGACCCCAGCTAACACTGAAGCTTTCTTT; cdr3_aa: CASSLTPANTEAFF
j_call: TRBJ2-5; clone_size: NA; d_call: NA; v_call: TRBV7-6; cdr3_nt: TGTGCCAGCAGCTTAGACGAGACCCAGTACTTC; cdr3_aa: CASSLDETQYF
j_call: TRBJ1-2; clone_size: NA; d_call: NA; v_call: TRBV19; cdr3_nt: TGTGCCAGTAGCGGGCAGGGTTGGGGCTACACCTTC; cdr3_aa: CASSGQGWGYTF
j_call: TRBJ1-2; clone_size: NA; d_call: NA; v_call: TRBV3-1/TRBV3-2; cdr3_nt: TGTGCCAGCAGCCAAGATCTGCCAGGGTGCTATGGCTACACCTTC; cdr3_aa: CASSQDLPGCYGYTF
j_call: TRBJ1-2; clone_size: NA; d_call: NA; v_call: TRBV5-1; cdr3_nt: TGCGCCAGCAGCTGGGAGGGGGGAGACTATGGCTACACCTTC; cdr3_aa: CASSWEGGDYGYTF
j_call: TRBJ1-4; clone_size: few; d_call: NA; v_call: TRBV30; cdr3_nt: TGTGCCTGGAGTGCACAGGGTCTGGATGAAAAACTGTTTTTT; cdr3_aa: CAWSAQGLDEKLFF
j_call: TRBJ2-3; clone_size: NA; d_call: NA; v_call: TRBV5-1; cdr3_nt: TGCGCCAGCAGCAAAAGAGAGGGCACAGATACGCAGTATTTT; cdr3_aa: CASSKREGTDTQYF
j_call: TRBJ1-1; clone_size: NA; d_call: NA; v_call: TRBV3-1/TRBV3-2; cdr3_nt: TGTGCCAGCAGCCAAGAGGGTACTGAAGCTTTCTTT; cdr3_aa: CASSQEGTEAFF
j_call: TRBJ1-4; clone_size: NA; d_call: NA; v_call: TRBV5-1; cdr3_nt: TGCGCCAGCAGCCCCCTAGCGGGGGTCAAAGAAAAACTGTTTTTT; cdr3_aa: CASSPLAGVKEKLFF
j_call: TRBJ2-7; clone_size: NA; d_call: NA; v_call: TRBV19; cdr3_nt: TGTGCCAGTAGTGATAGACGAAACCGCTACGAGCAGTACTTC; cdr3_aa: CASSDRRNRYEQYF
j_call: TRBJ2-7; clone_size: NA; d_call: TRBD1; v_call: TRBV5-1; cdr3_nt: TGCGCCAGCAGCCCACCAGGACAGGGGACCGTATCCTACGAGCAGTACTTC; cdr3_aa: CASSPPGQGTVSYEQYF
j_call: TRBJ1-4; clone_size: NA; d_call: NA; v_call: TRBV30; cdr3_nt: TGTGCCTGGAGTGCCGGGGGCGCGTCTAATGAAAAACTGTTTTTT; cdr3_aa: CAWSAGGASNEKLFF
j_call: TRBJ1-6; clone_size: NA; d_call: TRBD1; v_call: TRBV6-5; cdr3_nt: TGTGCCAGCAGAACAGGGGGAGGGGGTTCACCCCTCCACTTT; cdr3_aa: CASRTGGGGSPLHF
j_call: TRBJ2-1; clone_size: NA; d_call: TRBD2; v_call: TRBV2; cdr3_nt: TGTGCCAGCAGTCCGCCGGGACTAGCGGGGGTCCATGAGCAGTTCTTC; cdr3_aa: CASSPPGLAGVHEQFF
j_call: TRBJ2-7; clone_size: NA; d_call: TRBD1; v_call: TRBV6-2/TRBV6-3; cdr3_nt: TGTGCCAGCAGTCGGGCAGGGGGCCACGAGCAGTACTTC; cdr3_aa: CASSRAGGHEQYF
j_call: TRBJ1-6; clone_size: NA; d_call: TRBD1; v_call: TRBV6-2/TRBV6-3; cdr3_nt: TGTGCCAGCAGTCGAGCCGGGACAGCCAATTCACCCCTCCACTTT; cdr3_aa: CASSRAGTANSPLHF
j_call: TRBJ2-3; clone_size: NA; d_call: NA; v_call: TRBV5-1; cdr3_nt: TGCGCCAGCAGCCCTATAACAGGGAAAGTAAAGGCCACAGATACGCAGTATTTT; cdr3_aa: CASSPITGKVKATDTQYF
j_call: TRBJ1-2; clone_size: NA; d_call: NA; v_call: TRBV15; cdr3_nt: TGTGCCACCAGTCCTGCCTTACAGGGTGGCTACACCTTC; cdr3_aa: CATSPALQGGYTF
j_call: TRBJ1-1; clone_size: NA; d_call: NA; v_call: TRBV7-2; cdr3_nt: TGTGCCAGCAGCTTAGCGGGCCCCCCCACCCCCACTGAAGCTTTCTTT; cdr3_aa: CASSLAGPPTPTEAFF
j_call: TRBJ1-3; clone_size: few; d_call: NA; v_call: TRBV6-2/TRBV6-3; cdr3_nt: TGTGCCAGCAGCCTCTTTCGGAGCTCTGGAAACACCATATATTTT; cdr3_aa: CASSLFRSSGNTIYF
j_call: TRBJ1-1; clone_size: NA; d_call: NA; v_call: TRBV7-2; cdr3_nt: TGTGCCAGCAGCTTAGAGCCTCAGGGAAGGGACACTGAAGCTTTCTTT; cdr3_aa: CASSLEPQGRDTEAFF
j_call: TRBJ1-2; clone_size: NA; d_call: NA; v_call: TRBV30; cdr3_nt: TGTGCCTGGAGTGTACGGGCAGAAGGCTACACCTTC; cdr3_aa: CAWSVRAEGYTF
j_call: TRBJ1-2; clone_size: NA; d_call: TRBD1; v_call: TRBV6-1; cdr3_nt: TGTGCCAGCAGTGAAGCGGGGACAGGGGTCGGCTACACCTTC; cdr3_aa: CASSEAGTGVGYTF
j_call: TRBJ2-2; clone_size: NA; d_call: NA; v_call: TRBV7-2; cdr3_nt: TGTGCCAGCACCTGGGGTCCTTGGGTCGGGGAGCTGTTTTTT; cdr3_aa: CASTWGPWVGELFF
j_call: TRBJ1-2; clone_size: NA; d_call: NA; v_call: TRBV15; cdr3_nt: TGTGCCACCAGCAGAGATGGGCCCGGCTACACCTTC; cdr3_aa: CATSRDGPGYTF
j_call: TRBJ2-3; clone_size: NA; d_call: NA; v_call: TRBV3-1/TRBV3-2; cdr3_nt: TGTGCCAGCAGCCAAGATTTGGTGCAGGCCACCCCCACCAGCACAGATACGCAGTATTTT; cdr3_aa: CASSQDLVQATPTSTDTQYF
j_call: TRBJ2-7; clone_size: NA; d_call: NA; v_call: TRBV19; cdr3_nt: TGTGCCAGTAGTCCCCCATCCGGGAAGATCGGCGAGCAGTACTTC; cdr3_aa: CASSPPSGKIGEQYF
j_call: TRBJ2-7; clone_size: NA; d_call: NA; v_call: TRBV11-2; cdr3_nt: TGTGCCAGCAGCTCACCAGGCTCCAGAACCTACGAGCAGTACTTC; cdr3_aa: CASSSPGSRTYEQYF
j_call: TRBJ1-3; clone_size: NA; d_call: NA; v_call: TRBV6-6; cdr3_nt: TGTGCCAGCAGTCAGGGGATGAACAGACAGGCGAGCTCTGGAAACACCATATATTTT; cdr3_aa: CASSQGMNRQASSGNTIYF
j_call: TRBJ1-1; clone_size: NA; d_call: NA; v_call: TRBV10-3; cdr3_nt: TGTGCCATCAGTGAGTCGGGTGCTGAAGCTTTCTTT; cdr3_aa: CAISESGAEAFF
j_call: TRBJ1-2; clone_size: NA; d_call: NA; v_call: TRBV6-2/TRBV6-3; cdr3_nt: TGTGCCAGCAGTCGTCAGCGGGCGCCTAACTATGGCTACACCTTC; cdr3_aa: CASSRQRAPNYGYTF
j_call: TRBJ1-3; clone_size: NA; d_call: NA; v_call: TRBV6-5; cdr3_nt: TGTGCCAGCAGTTCCCGGACCTCTGGAAACACCATATATTTT; cdr3_aa: CASSSRTSGNTIYF
j_call: TRBJ1-3; clone_size: NA; d_call: TRBD1; v_call: TRBV7-9; cdr3_nt: TGTGCCAGCAGCACAGGCGCAGGGGGTTCTGGAAACACCATATATTTT; cdr3_aa: CASSTGAGGSGNTIYF
j_call: TRBJ2-3; clone_size: NA; d_call: TRBD2; v_call: TRBV30; cdr3_nt: TGTGCCTGGAGTACCCTAGCGGGGGGGCGGGATACGCAGTATTTT; cdr3_aa: CAWSTLAGGRDTQYF
j_call: TRBJ1-4; clone_size: NA; d_call: NA; v_call: TRBV5-4; cdr3_nt: TGTGCCAGCAGCTTGTGGGGGGGCAGGGATAATGAAAAACTGTTTTTT; cdr3_aa: CASSLWGGRDNEKLFF
j_call: TRBJ1-1; clone_size: NA; d_call: NA; v_call: TRBV25-1; cdr3_nt: TGTGCCAGCAGGAGAGAGGGGCGAAGCACTGAAGCTTTCTTT; cdr3_aa: CASRREGRSTEAFF
j_call: TRBJ1-5; clone_size: NA; d_call: NA; v_call: TRBV18; cdr3_nt: TGTGCCAGCTCACCGGCCCAAAATCAGCCCCAGCATTTT; cdr3_aa: CASSPAQNQPQHF
j_call: TRBJ2-2; clone_size: NA; d_call: TRBD2; v_call: TRBV6-1; cdr3_nt: TGTGCCAGCAGTGATAATAGCGGGGGAAGCGGGGAGCTGTTTTTT; cdr3_aa: CASSDNSGGSGELFF
j_call: TRBJ2-5; clone_size: NA; d_call: TRBD2; v_call: TRBV4-1; cdr3_nt: TGCGCCAGCAGCCAAGGTATAGCGGGGGCCCATAAGACCCAGTACTTC; cdr3_aa: CASSQGIAGAHKTQYF
j_call: TRBJ2-7; clone_size: NA; d_call: TRBD2; v_call: TRBV4-3; cdr3_nt: TGCGCCAGCAGCCAGGGGGGGGGATACGGGACGTTTTCCTTC; cdr3_aa: CASSQGGGYGTFSF
j_call: TRBJ2-2; clone_size: NA; d_call: NA; v_call: TRBV6-2/TRBV6-3; cdr3_nt: TGTGCCAGCAGTTACAGGAGTGGTTTGGTTGTCACCGGGGAGCTGTTTTTT; cdr3_aa: CASSYRSGLVVTGELFF
j_call: TRBJ2-7; clone_size: NA; d_call: NA; v_call: TRBV19; cdr3_nt: TGTGCCAGTAGTTCCGGGGCCTCCTACGAGCAGTACTTC; cdr3_aa: CASSSGASYEQYF
j_call: TRBJ1-1; clone_size: NA; d_call: NA; v_call: TRBV6-5; cdr3_nt: TGTGCCAGCAGTTACTCTGGGGCAGTCCCAGAAGCTTTCTTT; cdr3_aa: CASSYSGAVPEAFF
j_call: TRBJ2-3; clone_size: NA; d_call: NA; v_call: TRBV23-1; cdr3_nt: TGCGCCAGCAGTCAGTACACCACAGATACGCAGTATTTT; cdr3_aa: CASSQYTTDTQYF
j_call: TRBJ2-3; clone_size: NA; d_call: TRBD1; v_call: TRBV6-5; cdr3_nt: TGTGCCAGTTCCAAGGACAGGGGAACAGATACGCAGTATTTT; cdr3_aa: CASSKDRGTDTQYF
j_call: TRBJ2-7; clone_size: NA; d_call: NA; v_call: TRBV21-1; cdr3_nt: TGTGCCAGCCCCGCCCTCTTTACAGGGTCGATAAACGAGCAGTACTTC; cdr3_aa: CASPALFTGSINEQYF
j_call: TRBJ2-5; clone_size: NA; d_call: TRBD1; v_call: TRBV10-3; cdr3_nt: TGTGCCATCAACGGGGACAGTCAAGAGACCCAGTACTTC; cdr3_aa: CAINGDSQETQYF
j_call: TRBJ2-5; clone_size: NA; d_call: NA; v_call: TRBV7-2; cdr3_nt: TGTGCCAGCAGCTTAGGACGGCTTGTTGGGACCCAGTACTTC; cdr3_aa: CASSLGRLVGTQYF
j_call: TRBJ2-7; clone_size: NA; d_call: NA; v_call: TRBV10-2; cdr3_nt: TGCGCCAGCAGTGAGTCCAGGCTCACAGGGAGGGGTTACTACGAGCAGTACTTC; cdr3_aa: CASSESRLTGRGYYEQYF
j_call: TRBJ2-1; clone_size: NA; d_call: TRBD1; v_call: TRBV5-1; cdr3_nt: TGCGCCAGCAGCTTGGCCACAGGGGGGTCCTACAATGAGCAGTTCTTC; cdr3_aa: CASSLATGGSYNEQFF
j_call: TRBJ2-3; clone_size: few; d_call: NA; v_call: TRBV7-2; cdr3_nt: TGTGCCAGCAGCCCAAGAATCACAGATACGCAGTATTTT; cdr3_aa: CASSPRITDTQYF
j_call: TRBJ2-5; clone_size: NA; d_call: TRBD2; v_call: TRBV7-2; cdr3_nt: TGTGCCAGCAGCACAGACGGGGGGGCCCAAGAGACCCAGTACTTC; cdr3_aa: CASSTDGGAQETQYF